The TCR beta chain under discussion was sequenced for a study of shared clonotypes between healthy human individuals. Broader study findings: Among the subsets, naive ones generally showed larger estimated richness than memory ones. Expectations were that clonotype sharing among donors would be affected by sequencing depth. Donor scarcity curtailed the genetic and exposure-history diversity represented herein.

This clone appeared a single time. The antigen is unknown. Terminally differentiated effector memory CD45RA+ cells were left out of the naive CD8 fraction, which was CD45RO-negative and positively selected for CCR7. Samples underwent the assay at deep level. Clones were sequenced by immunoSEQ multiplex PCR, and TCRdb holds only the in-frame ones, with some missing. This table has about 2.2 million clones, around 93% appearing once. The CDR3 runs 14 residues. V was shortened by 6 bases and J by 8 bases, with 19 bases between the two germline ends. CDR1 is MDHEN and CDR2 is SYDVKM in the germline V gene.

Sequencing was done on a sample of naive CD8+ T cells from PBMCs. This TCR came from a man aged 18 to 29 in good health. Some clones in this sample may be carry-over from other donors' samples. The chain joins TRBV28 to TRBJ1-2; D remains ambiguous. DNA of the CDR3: TGTGCCAGCAGGCCCCGGGCCCCTCGCCCCGGCTACACCTTC. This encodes CASRPRAPRPGYTF.